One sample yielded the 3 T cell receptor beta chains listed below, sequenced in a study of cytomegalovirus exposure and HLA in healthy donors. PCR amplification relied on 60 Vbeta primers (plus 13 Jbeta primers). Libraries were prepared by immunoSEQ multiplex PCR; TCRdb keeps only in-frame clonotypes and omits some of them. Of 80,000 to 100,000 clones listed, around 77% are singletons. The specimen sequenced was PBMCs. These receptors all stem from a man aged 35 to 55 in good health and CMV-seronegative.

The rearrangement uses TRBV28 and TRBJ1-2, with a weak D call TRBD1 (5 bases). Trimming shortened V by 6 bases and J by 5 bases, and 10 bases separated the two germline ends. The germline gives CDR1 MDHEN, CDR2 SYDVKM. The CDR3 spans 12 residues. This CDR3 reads CASRGDRYGYTF. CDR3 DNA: TGTGCCAGCAGGGGCGACAGATATGGCTACACCTTC.

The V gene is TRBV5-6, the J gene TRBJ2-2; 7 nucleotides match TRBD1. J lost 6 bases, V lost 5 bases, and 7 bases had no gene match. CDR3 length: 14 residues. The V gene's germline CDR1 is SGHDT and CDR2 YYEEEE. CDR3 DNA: TGTGCCAGCAGTTGGGGACAGACCCCCGGGGAGCTGTTTTTT. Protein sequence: CASSWGQTPGELFF.

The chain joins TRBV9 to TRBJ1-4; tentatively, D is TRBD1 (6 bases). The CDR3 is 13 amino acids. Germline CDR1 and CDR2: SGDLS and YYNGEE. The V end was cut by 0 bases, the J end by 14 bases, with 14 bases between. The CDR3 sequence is CASSVEWGGSLFF. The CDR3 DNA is TGTGCCAGCAGCGTAGAATGGGGGGGCTCTCTGTTTTTT.